This T cell receptor (beta chain) was retrieved from a study of blood T cells in healthy people across ages (dated by TCRdb to between 2015 and 2017). Turning to the overall study: In model experiments, roughly one uniquely barcoded TCR beta cDNA molecule per two T cells was captured by template switching. To track age-related changes in TCR beta repertoire diversity, the study relied on deep sequencing normalized with unique cDNA molecular identifiers. The donors were split into four age groups: young (average 16 years), middle-aged (39), aged (approximately 60) and long-lived (approximately 80). To avoid experimental bias, donors of different ages were randomly spread across the sequencing lanes. Using the same blood draw, the study looked at two additional independent replicas of 1 million unique cDNA reads for two donors, one aged 18 to 30 and the other aged 80 or older. General conclusions and limits of the study: There was a strong correlation between observed TCR beta diversity and the percentage of naive T cells measured by flow cytometry. Compared with the aged group, more naive CD4+ T cells, fewer expanded clones and increased TCR diversity were shown by the long-lived group, suggesting age selection. The CMV infection status of donors was not known, potentially confounding age-related changes in expanded clonotypes. Observed TCR beta diversity per million T cells fell roughly linearly with age, and a significant reduction was already apparent by age roughly 40. Conclusive comparison of naive and antigen-experienced compartments was prevented by the profiling of bulk unsorted PBMCs. Estimates of total diversity based on one million sequenced T cells were regarded as lower bounds and as underestimates.

The method was 5' RACE. The second PCR ran for about 6 to 12 cycles and used a J-beta primer mix along with a sample-barcoded 5' primer. A template-switch 5' adaptor carrying 12 random nucleotides introduced a unique molecular identifier onto each TCR beta cDNA molecule. Each sample yielded at least 3 million CDR3-containing paired-end reads. The Mint cDNA synthesis kit, primed by a TRBC-specific oligonucleotide, was used to synthesize first-strand cDNA from all RNA. After uracil-DNA glycosylase treatment, a first 18-cycle PCR used universal primers M1SS and BC2_uni_R on all cDNA. The authors' pipeline ran thus. Normalization of each sample was performed by random selection of 1 million high-quality reads, each carrying a distinct molecular identifier. Reads sharing molecular identifiers were discarded rather than binned into consensus sequences. MiTCR, set to a Q25 quality threshold and the strictest error-elimination algorithm, was used for CDR3 identification, clonotype clustering and error correction. A nonparametric unseen species model using Euler transformation provided a lower-bound estimate of total TCR beta diversity. TCRdb took the public reads, trimmed them with fastp at Q25, ran MiXCR for clone calling and kept in-frame beta chains. Rows with a matching CDR3 protein are joined into one entry that keeps the most common DNA and genes. What appears here as the V and J calls and clone size reflects TCRdb's work, not the paper's. The sample table records around 1,800,000 distinct CDR3 sequences; roughly two fifths of these occur just once. The ten largest clones take up 23% of the sample.

The donors were 40 or so Caucasian individuals from Russia, aged 6 to 90 years, who were systemically healthy. Around 10 milliliters of peripheral blood were collected from each donor into EDTA-treated Vacutainer tubes. PBMCs were isolated by Ficoll-Paque density-gradient centrifugation, with at least 7 million obtained per sample. Total RNA was extracted from PBMCs with Trizol reagent, with at least 6 micrograms obtained per sample. For every donor, an aliquot of PBMCs went through flow cytometry to measure the percentages of naive CD45RAhigh/CD27high T cells. The V end loses 9 bases and the J end loses 3 bases, and a stretch of 14 bases separates them. From the cysteine up to the phenylalanine, the CDR3 has a length of 13 residues. Solely the CDR3 DNA is kept, with 39 bases framed from the first base. As encoded in the germline V gene, CDR1 is KGHDR while CDR2 is SFDVKD. There are a few counts of this clonotype. The antigen it binds to is not known. The sample holds no much larger clone one base away, and base qualities are not on file.

The sample comprised blood. Recombination linked TRBV24-1 to TRBJ2-7; tentative D gene TRBD2, with 7 bases matching. This receptor was identified in a human donor in good health. The nucleotide sequence reads as follows: TGTGCCACCGATAAGGGGGAGGGCTACGAGCAGTACTTC. This is translated as CATDKGEGYEQYF.